Below, 21 T cell receptor beta chains from the same sample are listed, as sequenced in a study of blood T cell repertoires in COVID-19 (dated by TCRdb to 2018 to 2020). The library was prepared using the immunoSEQ multiplex PCR assay. The immuneACCESS repertoire file appears here via TCRdb, limited to in-frame rearrangements. These files lack a portion of the clones; in checked studies, under half of the deficit traces to unresolved V genes, and the cause of the others is not known. The table for this sample lists roughly 200,000 clones; around 86% of them were counted only once. The biggest ten clones account for 2.9% of the sample. Sequenced input: peripheral blood. These receptors were collected from a woman in her thirties with active or convalescent COVID-19.

As concerns this clone: The junction shows a germline mismatch at one end, possibly a read error. The chain employs TRBV6-1 and TRBJ2-1; TRBD2 matches 12 bases. Germline lookup yields CDR1 MNHNS and CDR2 SASEGT. The CDR3 contains 19 residues. The CDR3 region has the DNA TGTGCCAGCAGTGAAGATGGCCTACTAGCGGGGGGCGGCTACGATGAGCAGTTCTTC. Translating gives CASSEDGLLAGGGYDEQFF.

The V gene is TRBV2, the J gene TRBJ2-7, with 12 positions matching TRBD2. The CDR3 runs 15 residues. Trimming cost V 8 bases and J 3 bases; bases outside gene matches: 8. Germline-derived CDR1 and CDR2 are SNHLY and FYNNEI. CDR3: CASFSLTSGSYEQYF. As DNA, the CDR3 is TGTGCCAGCTTCTCCTTGACTAGCGGGAGCTACGAGCAGTACTTC.

This chain connects TRBV6-6 to TRBJ2-3; 10 nucleotides match TRBD2. Germline V gene lookup returns CDR1 MNHNY and CDR2 SVGAGI (reference sequence). The V gene end was trimmed by 0 bases and the J gene end by 1 base; junction bases not matched to a gene: 1. The CDR3 extends over 16 amino acids. The CDR3 nucleotides are TGTGCCAGCAGTTACTCCCTAGCGGGGGGCACAGATACGCAGTATTTT. Residues: CASSYSLAGGTDTQYF.

The chain recombines TRBV27 with TRBJ2-7, with D tentatively TRBD1 (6 bases). V shed 5 bases and J shed 3 bases, with 17 bases lying between them. Germline V gene lookup returns CDR1 MNHEY and CDR2 SMNVEV (reference sequence). The CDR3 spans 15 residues. The chain's CDR3 is CASSPYLQGIYEQYF. As DNA, the CDR3 is TGTGCCAGCAGTCCATACCTTCAGGGGATCTACGAGCAGTACTTC.

This chain connects TRBV5-1 to TRBJ1-2, with TRBD1 matching 8 bases. Germline V CDR1 and CDR2: SGHRS, YFSETQ. Germline trimming cut 4 bases from V and 3 bases from J; bases unmatched to any gene: 5. CDR3 size: 14 residues. For the CDR3, the DNA is TGCGCCAGCAGCGACCCGGGACAGGACTATGGCTACACCTTC. Amino acid sequence: CASSDPGQDYGYTF.

The J gene is TRBJ1-1, the V gene TRBV3-1 (or the pseudogene TRBV3-2); no definite D call. Germline loops: CDR1 LGHDT, CDR2 YNNKEL (reference sequence). V shed 0 bases and J shed 10 bases, with 9 bases lying between them. The CDR3 spans 12 residues. This CDR3 reads CASSQDSGGAFF. The CDR3 bases are TGTGCCAGCAGCCAAGATAGTGGTGGAGCTTTCTTT.

The chain uses TRBV5-1 and TRBJ1-1; D remains ambiguous. Germline lookup yields CDR1 SGHRS and CDR2 YFSETQ. This CDR3 has 15 amino acids. Trimming took 2 bases from V and 0 from J, leaving 11 bases between them. The CDR3 is CASSFGGSMNTEAFF. The CDR3 DNA follows: TGCGCCAGCAGCTTTGGTGGCTCCATGAACACTGAAGCTTTCTTT.

In nucleotides, the CDR3 is TGTGCCAGCAGCCAAGTCGCGAGAGGAGCGAACACTGAAGCTTTCTTT. Amino acids: CASSQVARGANTEAFF. The chain links TRBV3-1 (or the pseudogene TRBV3-2) to TRBJ1-1, with D uncertain. This CDR3 region has 16 residues. V lost 1 base and J lost 1, with 13 bases in between. Germline CDR1 is LGHDT and CDR2 is YNNKEL (reference sequence).

This chain connects TRBV10-3 to TRBJ1-6; 7 bases line up with TRBD1. This CDR3 is 14 amino acids long. Germline-derived CDR1 and CDR2 are ENHRY and SYGVKD. V lost 4 bases to trimming and J lost 8 bases; unmatched junction nucleotides: 5. The CDR3 nucleotides read TGTGCCATCAGTGCAGGGGGAAGGTATTCACCCCTCCACTTT. This encodes CAISAGGRYSPLHF.

This clone has just one count. This chain connects TRBV30 to TRBJ1-4, with D unresolved. The V gene lost 4 bases and the J gene lost 4 bases, with 13 bases spanning the gap. Germline loops: CDR1 GTSNPN, CDR2 SVGIG (reference sequence). This CDR3 has 14 amino acids. The CDR3 region has the DNA TGTGCCTGGAAGCTCCCGGGTATTAATGAAAAACTGTTTTTT. It specifies CAWKLPGINEKLFF.

The chain links TRBV24-1 to TRBJ2-5; 9 bases fit TRBD1. The junction had 2 bases not matched to a gene; V was cut back by 1 base and J by 3 bases. The germline CDR1 and CDR2 sequences are KGHDR and SFDVKD. This CDR3 is 15 amino acids long. The CDR3 loop is CATSDFGTGKETQYF. The CDR3 nucleotides read TGTGCCACCAGTGATTTTGGGACAGGGAAAGAGACCCAGTACTTC.

The gene calls are TRBV9 and TRBJ1-2, with D possibly being TRBD1 (6 bases). The CDR3 totals 13 residues. The V gene's germline CDR1 is SGDLS and CDR2 YYNGEE. Trimming took 4 bases from V and 4 from J, leaving 11 bases between them. CDR3 residues: CASSLADSYGYTF. The CDR3 DNA reads TGTGCCAGCAGCTTAGCGGACAGCTATGGCTACACCTTC.

CDR3 residues: CASSRLAGGPYNEQFF. CDR3 bases: TGTGCCAGCAGTCGACTAGCGGGGGGGCCCTACAATGAGCAGTTCTTC. The chain carries TRBV4-2 and TRBJ2-1, with 14 bases identical to TRBD2. The length of the CDR3 is 16 residues. Germline lookup yields CDR1 LGHNA and CDR2 YNFKEQ. V trimming: 6 bases; J trimming: 2 bases; junction bases outside the gene matches: 3.

V gene TRBV30 combines with J gene TRBJ1-4, with D perhaps matching TRBD1 (5 bases). The CDR3 runs to 16 residues. Trimming pared 3 bases from V and 8 bases from J, leaving 22 bases between. The germline V gene encodes CDR1 GTSNPN and CDR2 SVGIG (reference sequence). The CDR3 coding sequence is TGTGCCTGGAGCCCTATTTCGGGGACTGTTGGGGAAAAACTGTTTTTT. Protein: CAWSPISGTVGEKLFF.

This clone was counted a single time. At one end the junction does not follow the germline gene, possibly because of a read error. The genes are TRBV27 and TRBJ2-7, with TRBD1 matching over 9 bases. This CDR3 contains 15 residues. Germline assignment: CDR1 MNHEY and CDR2 SMNVEV (reference sequence). CDR3 loop: CASSLFTGGSHEQYF. The CDR3 DNA reads TGTGCCAGCAGTTTATTCACAGGGGGCTCCCACGAGCAGTACTTC.

The rearrangement uses TRBV27 and TRBJ1-6; D is uncertain. Germline V gene data show CDR1 as MNHEY and CDR2 as SMNVEV (reference sequence). The CDR3 contains 15 residues. V was cut by 3 bases and J by 10 bases, with 16 bases left in between. The CDR3 coding sequence is TGTGCCAGCAGTTTCCGGGTGCTTTCGGGATCACCCCTCCACTTT. Translating gives CASSFRVLSGSPLHF.

The chain combines TRBV9 with TRBJ1-4, with D hard to call. This CDR3 is built from 16 residues. Germline V gives CDR1 SGDLS, CDR2 YYNGEE. V lost 3 bases and J lost 4, with 16 bases in between. The CDR3 is CASSGASSRVNEKLFF. In nucleotides, the CDR3 is TGTGCCAGCAGCGGAGCCTCCTCGCGGGTTAATGAAAAACTGTTTTTT. The variable domain in full, completed from reference TRBV9 and TRBJ1-4, reads DSGVTQTPKHLITATGQRVTLRCSPRSGDLSVYWYQQSLDQGLQFLIQYYNGEERAKGNILERFSAQQFPDLHSELNLSSLELGDSALYFCASSGASSRVNEKLFFGSGTQLSVL.

The rearrangement joins TRBV5-4 to TRBJ2-7, with a tentative D call TRBD1 (6 bases). V lost 0 bases, J lost 5 bases, and 9 bases lay in between. The germline V gene has CDR1 SGHNT and CDR2 YYREEE (reference sequence). The CDR3 contains 13 residues. CDR3 residues: CASSLGGTNEQYF. In DNA form, the CDR3 reads TGTGCCAGCAGCTTGGGGGGGACAAACGAGCAGTACTTC.

The V and J genes are TRBV29-1 and TRBJ2-3; TRBD2 aligns across 8 bases. The germline gives CDR1 SQVTM, CDR2 ANQGSEA. The CDR3 runs 14 residues. V shed 3 bases, J shed 5 bases, and the junction held 7 bases outside the gene matches. The CDR3 DNA is TGCAGCGTTGATGCCCCCGGGAGGGGAGATACGCAGTATTTT. This translates into CSVDAPGRGDTQYF.

The rearrangement uses TRBV25-1 and TRBJ2-7, with 8 positions matching TRBD1. Germline CDR1 MGHDK, CDR2 SYGVNS. The CDR3 has 15 residues. V shed 6 bases and J 6 bases; nucleotides not matched to a gene: 13. CDR3 DNA sequence: TGTGCCAGCAGCACCCAGGGGGCCTCCCTCGGCGAGCAGTACTTC. Its protein is CASSTQGASLGEQYF.

This clone was recorded a few times. This sequence joins TRBV7-8 and TRBJ1-1, with 7 positions matching TRBD1. The length of the CDR3 is 16 residues. From germline, CDR1 is SGHVS and CDR2 FQNEAQ. The junction had 9 bases not matched to a gene; V was cut back by 5 bases and J by 0 bases. Here the CDR3 reads CASSIVFGQVNTEAFF. CDR3 nucleotides: TGTGCCAGCAGCATAGTTTTTGGACAGGTGAACACTGAAGCTTTCTTT.